A few counts support the clone carrying this T cell receptor beta chain. Its antigen is undetermined. The CDR3 extends over 15 amino acids. Germline V gives CDR1 SGHNT, CDR2 YYREEE (reference sequence). V was pared by 0 bases and J by 3 bases, with 6 bases of the junction left unmatched. The data were taken from a study of beta chain features in type 1 diabetes. The wider study: Patients looked much like healthy donors when it came to age, gender and cell yields.

Only one heparinised blood draw was taken per donor, and its volume averaged around 110 mL. General study results and limits: For Type 1 diabetes patients, all four CD4+ subsets carried TCRB CDR3s that were moderately but significantly shorter. A greater similarity of naive, central memory and Treg TCRB repertoires was seen among patients than among healthy donors.

What was sequenced were expressed TCRB transcripts, since all of the isolated RNA had been reverse transcribed. Data came from immunoSEQ multiplex PCR; TCRdb stores just in-frame clones and leaves some out. Here the sample spans 160,000 or so clones, approximately 9% being singletons. The receptor was isolated from a woman younger than 35 with type 1 diabetes. The specimen was central memory CD4+ T cells from blood. The chain carries TRBV5-4 and TRBJ2-7, with TRBD1 identical over 7 bases. CDR3 residues: CASSLGQGEGYEQYF. CDR3 DNA: TGTGCCAGCAGCTTGGGACAGGGCGAGGGCTACGAGCAGTACTTC.